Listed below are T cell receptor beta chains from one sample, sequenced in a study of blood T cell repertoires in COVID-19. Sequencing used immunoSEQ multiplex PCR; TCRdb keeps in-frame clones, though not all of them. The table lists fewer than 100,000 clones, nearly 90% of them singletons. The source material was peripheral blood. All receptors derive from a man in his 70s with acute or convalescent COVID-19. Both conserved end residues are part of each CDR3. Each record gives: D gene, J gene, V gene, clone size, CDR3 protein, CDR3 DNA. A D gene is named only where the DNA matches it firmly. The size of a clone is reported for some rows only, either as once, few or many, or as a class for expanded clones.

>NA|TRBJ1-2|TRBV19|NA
CASSIDGGSYTF
TGTGCCAGTAGTATAGATGGGGGGAGCTACACCTTC
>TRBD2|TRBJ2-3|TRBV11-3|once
CASSPGGDTQYF
TGTGCCAGCAGCCCCGGGGGGGATACGCAGTATTTT
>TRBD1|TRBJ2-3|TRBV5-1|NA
CASRSGQGSPDTQYF
TGCGCCAGCAGATCGGGACAGGGGAGCCCAGATACGCAGTATTTT
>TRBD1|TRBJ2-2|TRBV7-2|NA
CASSSGTVINTGELFF
TGTGCCAGCAGCTCCGGGACAGTAATTAACACCGGGGAGCTGTTTTTT
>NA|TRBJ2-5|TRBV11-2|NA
CASSLESLPYNGGETQYF
TGTGCCAGCAGCTTAGAGTCCTTGCCGTATAACGGGGGAGAGACCCAGTACTTC
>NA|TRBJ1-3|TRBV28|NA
CASSPPSITGNTIYF
TGTGCCAGCAGTCCTCCCAGTATTACTGGAAACACCATATATTTT
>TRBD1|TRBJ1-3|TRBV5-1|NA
CASSRQGTGQSFSGNTIYF
TGCGCCAGCAGCCGACAAGGGACAGGGCAAAGCTTCTCTGGAAACACCATATATTTT
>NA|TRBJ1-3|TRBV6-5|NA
CASRSGVAGNTIYF
TGTGCCAGCAGGTCAGGGGTTGCTGGAAACACCATATATTTT
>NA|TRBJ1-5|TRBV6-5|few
CASTLEGGHQPQHF
TGTGCCAGCACCCTGGAGGGTGGCCATCAGCCCCAGCATTTT
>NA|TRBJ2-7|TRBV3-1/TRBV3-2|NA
CASSQRGRSSYEQYF
TGTGCCAGCAGCCAGAGAGGGAGAAGCTCCTACGAGCAGTACTTC
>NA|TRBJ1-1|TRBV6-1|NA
CASSEDLAKAFF
TGTGCCAGCAGTGAAGATTTGGCAAAAGCTTTCTTT
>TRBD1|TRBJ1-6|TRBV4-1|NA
CASSQGAGGSNSPLHF
TGCGCCAGCAGCCAAGGGGCAGGGGGTAGCAATTCACCCCTCCACTTT
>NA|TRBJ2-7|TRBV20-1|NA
CSASMVQGPLLYEQYF
TGCAGTGCCAGTATGGTGCAGGGCCCTTTATTATACGAGCAGTACTTC
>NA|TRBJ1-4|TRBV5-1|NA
CASRDSAHPTNEKLFF
TGCGCCAGCAGAGACTCCGCTCACCCAACTAATGAAAAACTGTTTTTT
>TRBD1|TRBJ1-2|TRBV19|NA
CASSPTGDHGYTF
TGTGCCAGTAGTCCGACAGGGGATCATGGCTACACCTTC
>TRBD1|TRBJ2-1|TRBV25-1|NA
CASSEEGQAYNEQFF
TGTGCCAGCAGTGAAGAAGGACAGGCCTACAATGAGCAGTTCTTC
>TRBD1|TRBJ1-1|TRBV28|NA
CASSAPGTGGIGEAFF
TGTGCCAGCAGTGCCCCGGGGACAGGGGGAATCGGTGAAGCTTTCTTT
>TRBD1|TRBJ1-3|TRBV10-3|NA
CAPRGVGRGRNTIYF
TGTGCCCCCCGAGGTGTGGGCAGGGGGAGAAACACCATATATTTT
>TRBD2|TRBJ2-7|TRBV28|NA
CASSLDGGTDEQYF
TGTGCCAGCAGTTTAGACGGGGGGACCGACGAGCAGTACTTC
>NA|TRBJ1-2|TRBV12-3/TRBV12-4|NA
CASPPNYGYTF
TGTGCCAGCCCTCCTAACTATGGCTACACCTTC
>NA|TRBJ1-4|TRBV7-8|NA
CASSLARGGTNEKLFF
TGTGCCAGCAGCTTAGCGCGGGGGGGGACTAATGAAAAACTGTTTTTT
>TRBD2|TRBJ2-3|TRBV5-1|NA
CASSLGSGDRQDTQYF
TGCGCCAGCAGCCTTGGCAGCGGGGATCGGCAAGATACGCAGTATTTT
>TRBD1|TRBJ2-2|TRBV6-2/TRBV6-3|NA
CASSYSITGGKRLPDTGELFF
TGTGCCAGCAGTTACTCGATAACAGGGGGCAAGCGTTTACCGGACACCGGGGAGCTGTTTTTT
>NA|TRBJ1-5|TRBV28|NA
CASSLGAPGNQPQHF
TGTGCCAGCAGTTTGGGGGCCCCGGGCAATCAGCCCCAGCATTTT
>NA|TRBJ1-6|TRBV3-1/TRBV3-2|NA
CASSQASYSPLHF
TGTGCCAGCAGCCAAGCCAGTTACTCACCCCTCCACTTT
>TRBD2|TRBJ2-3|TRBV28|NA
CASNPSVAGLHEAQYF
TGTGCCAGCAACCCGTCGGTAGCGGGCCTTCACGAGGCGCAGTATTTT
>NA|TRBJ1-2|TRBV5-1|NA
CASSLDGRGEGYTF
TGCGCCAGCAGCTTGGATGGCAGGGGTGAAGGCTACACCTTC
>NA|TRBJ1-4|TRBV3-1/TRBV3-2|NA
CASSQGRYNSEKLFF
TGTGCCAGCAGCCAAGGTCGCTATAATAGTGAAAAACTGTTTTTT
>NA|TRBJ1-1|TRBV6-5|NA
CASRAGQWSGAFF
TGTGCCAGCAGGGCCGGTCAGTGGAGCGGAGCTTTCTTT
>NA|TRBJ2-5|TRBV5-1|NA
CASSVLAVPQETQYF
TGCGCCAGCAGCGTATTAGCGGTACCCCAAGAGACCCAGTACTTC
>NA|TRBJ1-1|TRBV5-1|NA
CASSLQGDTEAFF
TGCGCCAGCAGCTTACAAGGGGACACTGAAGCTTTCTTT
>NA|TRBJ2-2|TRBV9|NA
CASSVGTTRIGELFF
TGTGCCAGCAGCGTAGGGACAACCAGGATCGGGGAGCTGTTTTTT